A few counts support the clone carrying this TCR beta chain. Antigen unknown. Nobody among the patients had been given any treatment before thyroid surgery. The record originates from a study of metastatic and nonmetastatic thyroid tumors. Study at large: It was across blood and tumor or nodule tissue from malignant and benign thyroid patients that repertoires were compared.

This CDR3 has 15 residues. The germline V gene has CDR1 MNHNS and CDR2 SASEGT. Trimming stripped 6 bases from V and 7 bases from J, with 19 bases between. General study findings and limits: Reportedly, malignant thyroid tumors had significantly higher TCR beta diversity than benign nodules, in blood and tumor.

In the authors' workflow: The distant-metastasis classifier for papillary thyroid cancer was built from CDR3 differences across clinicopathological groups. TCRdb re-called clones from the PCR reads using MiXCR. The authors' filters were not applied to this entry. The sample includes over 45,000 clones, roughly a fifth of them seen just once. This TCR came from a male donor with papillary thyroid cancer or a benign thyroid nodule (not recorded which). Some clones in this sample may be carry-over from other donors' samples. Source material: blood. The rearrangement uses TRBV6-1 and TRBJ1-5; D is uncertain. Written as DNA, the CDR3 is TGTGCCAGCAGAGCATACAGTTGGACGGGCCAGCCCCAGCATTTT. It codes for CASRAYSWTGQPQHF.